A single sample is the source of the 8 T cell receptor beta chains below, sequenced in a study of T cells in Graves' hyperthyroidism and ophthalmopathy. RNA transcripts provided the source from which TCR beta CDR3 regions were amplified. HTBI primers drove first-round RT-PCR of the TCR CDR3. TCRdb used MiXCR to reprocess the multiplex PCR reads, holding one entry per CDR3 protein. In the table there are some 500,000 distinct CDR3 sequences, roughly 16% of which are singletons. Sequencing used blood. The receptors derive from a woman aged 25 to 39 with Graves' ophthalmopathy.

This clonotype occurred many times. V gene TRBV6-1 combines with J gene TRBJ1-1; D is undetermined. The CDR3 is 13 residues long. Germline CDR1 is MNHNS and CDR2 is SASEGT. Deletions cut 5 bases from V and 4 bases from J, with 11 bases between. The CDR3 nucleotides read TGTGCCAGCAGTTCAAGGAGGGCCACTGAAGCTTTCTTT. This encodes CASSSRRATEAFF.

This clonotype appeared many times. This chain connects TRBV30 to TRBJ2-1, with TRBD2 matching over 9 bases. Unmatched junction bases numbered 5, after V lost 5 bases and J lost 6 bases. The CDR3 sequence is 13 residues long. Germline V gene sequence: CDR1 GTSNPN, CDR2 SVGIG (reference sequence). CDR3 DNA: TGTGCCTGGCAGCGGGAGGTGAGCAATGAGCAGTTCTTC. Translation: CAWQREVSNEQFF. Full variable domain (missing parts from reference TRBV30 and TRBJ2-1): SQTIHQWPATLVQPVGSPLSLECTVEGTSNPNLYWYRQAAGRGLQLLFYSVGIGQISSEVPQNLSASRPQDRQFILSSKKLLLSDSGFYLCAWQREVSNEQFFGPGTRLTVL.

J is TRBJ2-7 and V is TRBV6-5, with D unresolved. CDR3 length: 14 amino acids. In germline, CDR1 is MNHEY, CDR2 SVGAGI. Deletions cut 0 bases from V and 7 bases from J, with 13 bases between. The CDR3 sequence: CASSYSPLRGEQYF. The CDR3 bases are TGTGCCAGCAGTTACTCGCCTCTCCGAGGTGAGCAGTACTTC.

This clonotype was recorded a few times. V gene TRBV27 combines with J gene TRBJ2-7; no definite D call. Trimming took 4 bases from V and 0 from J, leaving 22 bases between them. Germline V gene data show CDR1 as MNHEY and CDR2 as SMNVEV (reference sequence). This CDR3 spans 18 amino acids. CDR3 loop: CASSSPALSGAASYEQYF. Here the CDR3 DNA reads TGTGCCAGCAGTTCCCCCGCCCTGAGTGGAGCTGCCTCCTACGAGCAGTACTTC.

The gene calls are TRBV7-2 and TRBJ1-3; tentative D call: TRBD1 (6 bases). CDR3 size: 16 residues. The V gene lost 4 bases and the J gene lost 2 bases, with 15 bases spanning the gap. Germline V gene lookup returns CDR1 SGHTA and CDR2 FQGNSA. CDR3 in DNA: TGTGCCAGCAGCTCCACAGGGAAAAAAACTGGAAACACCATATATTTT. Amino acid sequence: CASSSTGKKTGNTIYF.

This clonotype was recorded at least ten times. This chain links TRBV12-3 or TRBV12-4 with TRBJ2-3; 13 bases agree with TRBD2. The CDR3 extends over 16 amino acids. V lost 7 bases, J lost 4 bases, and 8 bases stayed unmatched. The CDR3 DNA follows: TGTGCCAGCACTCAAAGGACTAGCGGGGGCTCAGATACGCAGTATTTT. This gives the protein CASTQRTSGGSDTQYF.

The chain recombines TRBV6-1 with TRBJ2-5; 11 nucleotides line up with TRBD2. Germline V lookup: CDR1 MNHNS, CDR2 SASEGT. The CDR3 has 14 amino acids. Germline trimming cut 5 bases from V and 4 bases from J; bases unmatched to any gene: 3. The CDR3 protein is CASSPGTSGETQYF. CDR3 DNA sequence: TGTGCCAGCAGTCCCGGGACTAGCGGAGAGACCCAGTACTTC.

This rearrangement joins TRBV30 to TRBJ1-4, with 7 bases matching TRBD1. The CDR3 sequence is 14 residues long. Trimming at V came to 7 bases and at J to 0 bases, leaving 5 bases not matched to a gene. Per germline, CDR1 GTSNPN and CDR2 SVGIG (reference sequence). As DNA, the CDR3 is TGTGCCTCCAGGGGGACACCAACTAATGAAAAACTGTTTTTT. Amino acid sequence: CASRGTPTNEKLFF.